This T cell receptor (beta chain) is drawn from a study of blood T cell repertoires in COVID-19. Turning to the study itself: The study drew acute and convalescent COVID-19 samples from the United States, Italy and Spain. In each case, the material was cDNA or gDNA derived from T cells, B-cell-depleted T cells, or PBMCs.

This clone has a single count. How the authors handled the data: Nucleated cell number was recorded as an estimate derived from reference gene primer amplification. Repertoires were generated with immunoSEQ multiplex PCR, while TCRdb's copy carries only in-frame clones and drops some. V, J and clone size are taken as reported in that table, and D and trimming were inferred from the DNA itself. The repertoire consists of approximately 46,000 clones, with roughly four fifths occurring once and the leading ten covering around 2.8%. Germline V gene sequence: CDR1 LNHNV, CDR2 YYDKDF (reference sequence). CDR3 length: 15 amino acids. V lost 3 bases, J lost 5 bases, and 7 bases stayed unmatched.

The TCR was taken from a woman aged 60-70 years with acute or convalescent COVID-19. This chain joins TRBV15 and TRBJ2-7, with 10 bases lining up with TRBD2. Sequenced material: peripheral blood. In DNA form, the CDR3 reads TGTGCCACCAGCAGTTCGGCTAGCGGGAGTGACGAGCAGTACTTC. Amino acid sequence: CATSSSASGSDEQYF.